The 28 T cell receptor beta chains in this list originate from one sample, sequenced in a study of CXCR3-negative and CXCR3-positive naive CD8 T cells. Overall study findings and caveats: TRB CDR3s of CXCR3-positive naive cells were more hydrophobic than those of CXCR3-negative naive cells.

cDNA libraries for TRB were generated by 5' RACE incorporating UMI labels. TCRdb re-called the 5' RACE reads; one entry per CDR3 protein, DNA not given. The sample totals over 100,000 distinct CDR3 sequences. No antigen has been assigned to these receptors. The sample taken for sequencing was naive CXCR3+ CD8+ T cells from blood. Stated subset: CD45RO-CCR7+CD27+CD95- naive CD8+ T cells expressing CXCR3 (TNR3+). All receptors derive from a human donor in good health. Some clones in this sample may be carry-over from other donors' samples.

The rearrangement uses TRBV28 and TRBJ2-7. CDR3 length: 12 amino acids. The V gene's germline CDR1 is MDHEN and CDR2 SYDVKM. CDR3: CASSWDTYEQYF.

The genes are TRBV3-1 and TRBJ2-1; TCRdb returns TRBD2, unconfirmable since there is no DNA. This CDR3 spans 16 amino acids. In germline, CDR1 is LGHDT, CDR2 YNNKEL (reference sequence). The CDR3 is CASSLGGMGGPGEQFF.

The rearrangement joins TRBV24-1 to TRBJ1-2; no DNA is available, so the TRBD1 call from TCRdb remains unchecked. This CDR3 is built from 13 residues. Germline CDR1 is KGHDR and CDR2 is SFDVKD. The CDR3: CATRGQGAWGYTF.

The CDR3 loop is CASSNRDRGPQETQYF. This chain joins TRBV13 and TRBJ2-5; the D call from TCRdb, TRBD1, cannot be confirmed without DNA. Germline V gives CDR1 PRHDT, CDR2 FYEKMQ (reference sequence). CDR3 length: 16 residues.

This sequence joins TRBV2 and TRBJ2-1; TCRdb proposes TRBD1, but this gene call is untestable without DNA. This CDR3 spans 15 amino acids. CDR1 is SNHLY and CDR2 is FYNNEI in the germline V gene. CDR3 amino acids: CASSEAPPARNEQFF.

J is TRBJ2-7 and V is TRBV7-9; TCRdb selects TRBD1, and the lack of DNA leaves this call unchecked. Germline V gives CDR1 SEHNR, CDR2 FQNEAQ (reference sequence). This CDR3 has 14 amino acids. This chain's CDR3 is CASSNTGTGYEQYF.

V usage is TRBV7-6 and J usage is TRBJ2-5; the TCRdb call, TRBD2, lacks DNA for checking. The CDR3 consists of 15 residues. CDR1 and CDR2 from the germline V gene are SGHVS and FNYEAQ. The CDR3 loop is CASSFIGARGETQYF. The full variable domain, its missing parts supplied by reference TRBV7-6 and TRBJ2-5, is GAGVSQSPRYKVTKRGQDVALRCDPISGHVSLYWYRQALGQGPEFLTYFNYEAQQDKSGLPNDRFSAERPEGSISTLTIQRTEQRDSAMYRCASSFIGARGETQYFGPGTRLLVL.

The chain recombines TRBV5-1 with TRBJ2-7; TCRdb designates TRBD2, a call that cannot be tested without DNA. This CDR3 has 14 residues. Per germline, CDR1 SGHRS and CDR2 YFSETQ. This CDR3 reads CASSLRTDRYEQYF. Supplemented by reference TRBV5-1 and TRBJ2-7, the full variable domain reads KAGVTQTPRYLIKTRGQQVTLSCSPISGHRSVSWYQQTPGQGLQFLFEYFSETQRNKGNFPGRFSGRQFSNSRSEMNVSTLELGDSALYLCASSLRTDRYEQYFGPGTRLTVT.

The V and J genes are TRBV14 and TRBJ2-2; absent DNA, TCRdb's TRBD2 call cannot be checked. This CDR3 is built from 16 residues. Germline V gene data show CDR1 as SGHDN and CDR2 as FVKESK. The CDR3: CASSPSGTIGSGELFF.

The chain combines TRBV29-1 with TRBJ2-4; TCRdb reports TRBD2, a call that lacks DNA to check it against. The V gene's germline CDR1 is SQVTM and CDR2 ANQGSEA. The CDR3 has 15 amino acids. CDR3 protein: CSVDGPAKAKNIQYF.

The chain uses TRBV29-1 and TRBJ2-7; TCRdb selects TRBD1, and the lack of DNA leaves this call unchecked. This CDR3 region has 15 residues. Germline V CDR1 and CDR2: SQVTM, ANQGSEA. CDR3 in amino acids: CSATLTGSISYEQYF.

The chain employs TRBV14 and TRBJ2-1. Germline CDR1 SGHDN, CDR2 FVKESK. This CDR3 contains 16 residues. The CDR3 spells CASSQDLGTWDNEQFF.

The chain couples TRBV4-1 to TRBJ2-5; lacking DNA, the TRBD1 call made by TCRdb goes unchecked. The CDR3 is made up of 15 amino acids. Germline V gene lookup returns CDR1 MGHRA and CDR2 YSYEKL. Here the CDR3 reads CASSQPGALQETQYF.

The chain links TRBV15 to TRBJ2-7; the D call of TRBD1 rests on TCRdb alone, since no DNA is present to check it. In germline, CDR1 is LNHNV, CDR2 YYDKDF (reference sequence). The CDR3 consists of 13 residues. This CDR3 reads CATAGTGRYEQYF.

The chain joins TRBV7-9 to TRBJ2-2; TCRdb's D call, TRBD1, is unchecked because there is no DNA. Per germline, CDR1 SEHNR and CDR2 FQNEAQ (reference sequence). The CDR3 is 15 residues long. CDR3 protein: CASSAPGDRPGELFF. Full variable domain (outside the CDR3, taken from reference TRBV7-9 and TRBJ2-2): DTGVSQNPRHKITKRGQNVTFRCDPISEHNRLYWYRQTLGQGPEFLTYFQNEAQLEKSRLLSDRFSAERPKGSFSTLEIQRTEQGDSAMYLCASSAPGDRPGELFFGEGSRLTVL.

The rearrangement joins TRBV12-3 or TRBV12-4 to TRBJ1-2; TCRdb gives TRBD1 as the D gene, but with no DNA this cannot be confirmed. The CDR3 is 13 amino acids. The CDR3 protein is CASSPGTKGGYTF.

The V call is TRBV28, the J call TRBJ2-2; no DNA is available, so the TRBD2 call from TCRdb remains unchecked. Germline V gives CDR1 MDHEN, CDR2 SYDVKM. This CDR3 is built from 16 residues. Here the CDR3 reads CASSVLESGDRGELFF.

The rearrangement links TRBV5-1 to TRBJ1-2; absent DNA, TCRdb's TRBD1 call cannot be checked. The germline gives CDR1 SGHRS, CDR2 YFSETQ. This CDR3 is built from 15 residues. The CDR3 sequence is CASSFLPGSNYGYTF.

The CDR3: CSASFWGPNQPQHF. The chain uses TRBV20-1 and TRBJ1-5. The CDR3 runs 14 residues. Germline V CDR1 and CDR2: DFQATT, SNEGSKA (reference sequence).

The gene calls are TRBV28 and TRBJ1-1. The germline gives CDR1 MDHEN, CDR2 SYDVKM. This CDR3 has 15 amino acids. The CDR3 region is CASRPLDGLDTEAFF.

This sequence joins TRBV2 and TRBJ1-5. CDR3 length: 14 amino acids. Germline V lookup: CDR1 SNHLY, CDR2 FYNNEI. The CDR3 spells CASSEGRYNQPQHF. Filled out from reference TRBV2 and TRBJ1-5, the complete variable domain reads EPEVTQTPSHQVTQMGQEVILRCVPISNHLYFYWYRQILGQKVEFLVSFYNNEISEKSEIFDDQFSVERPDGSNFTLKIRSTKLEDSAMYFCASSEGRYNQPQHFGDGTRLSIL.

The chain has TRBV20-1 and TRBJ1-5; TCRdb's D gene call, TRBD1, goes unchecked for lack of DNA. This CDR3 has 14 amino acids. CDR1 is DFQATT and CDR2 is SNEGSKA in the germline V gene (reference sequence). The CDR3 region is CRGPDRVGLVSQHF.

The rearrangement links TRBV2 to TRBJ2-7; TCRdb indicates TRBD2, and absent DNA this call remains unverified. Germline lookup yields CDR1 SNHLY and CDR2 FYNNEI. The CDR3 extends over 15 amino acids. The chain's CDR3 is CASSDPPPGDYEQYF. The whole variable domain, remainder taken from reference TRBV2 and TRBJ2-7, is EPEVTQTPSHQVTQMGQEVILRCVPISNHLYFYWYRQILGQKVEFLVSFYNNEISEKSEIFDDQFSVERPDGSNFTLKIRSTKLEDSAMYFCASSDPPPGDYEQYFGPGTRLTVT.

The gene calls are TRBV20-1 and TRBJ2-1; TCRdb names TRBD1, which stays unverified in the absence of DNA. CDR1 DFQATT and CDR2 SNEGSKA come from the germline V gene (reference sequence). The CDR3 extends over 15 amino acids. CDR3 residues: CSAGGGGRTNNEQFF.

The genes are TRBV6-5 and TRBJ2-3. Germline CDR1 reads MNHEY; CDR2 reads SVGAGI. This CDR3 has 11 residues. CDR3 amino acids: CASSYGDTQYF.

V is TRBV7-8 and J is TRBJ2-7. CDR1 and CDR2 from the germline V gene are SGHVS and FQNEAQ. This CDR3 is built from 13 residues. CDR3 region: CASSPNIGGEQYF.

The CDR3 loop is CSVPTGNRYEQYF. This rearrangement joins TRBV29-1 to TRBJ2-7; TCRdb returns TRBD1, unconfirmable since there is no DNA. The CDR3 covers 13 residues. Germline loops: CDR1 SQVTM, CDR2 ANQGSEA.

The rearrangement uses TRBV5-6 and TRBJ2-6. CDR3 size: 15 residues. Germline V gene sequence: CDR1 SGHDT, CDR2 YYEEEE. This CDR3 is CASSFGYSGANVLTF.